This is a list of T cell receptor beta chains from one sample in a study of T cell responses to AZD1222 COVID-19 vaccine. Measured with immunoSEQ multiplex PCR; TCRdb has only the in-frame clones, and not every one. The sample holds 170,000 or so clones; 90% are singletons and the top ten take less than 3%. The sample here was peripheral blood, taken on day 0 of AZD1222 vaccination. These receptors were obtained from an adult in good health. Both conserved end residues are part of each CDR3. A D gene is named only where the DNA matches it firmly. Part of the rows lack a size; the others show once, few, many or a class for expanded clones.

V	D	J	size	CDR3	DNA
TRBV27	-	TRBJ2-5	-	CASSPGHGGTQYF	TGTGCCAGCAGCCCTGGACACGGGGGGACCCAGTACTTC
TRBV27	TRBD2	TRBJ2-5	-	CASSYVSGGFQETQYF	TGTGCCAGCAGCTACGTGAGCGGGGGGTTTCAAGAGACCCAGTACTTC
TRBV6-2/TRBV6-3	-	TRBJ2-7	-	CASSYPGAYEQYF	TGTGCCAGCAGTTACCCAGGAGCCTACGAGCAGTACTTC
TRBV30	-	TRBJ2-2	-	CAWSVRRGRVVTGELFF	TGTGCCTGGAGTGTACGGAGGGGCAGGGTGGTAACCGGGGAGCTGTTTTTT
TRBV3-1/TRBV3-2	-	TRBJ1-3	-	CASSRFRGVAGNTIYF	TGTGCCAGCAGCCGTTTCAGGGGAGTGGCTGGAAACACCATATATTTT
TRBV4-2	TRBD2	TRBJ2-3	few	CASSLGTSGVKDTQYF	TGTGCCAGCAGCCTAGGGACTAGCGGGGTGAAAGATACGCAGTATTTT
TRBV19	-	TRBJ1-3	-	CASKLQDGGNTIYF	TGTGCCAGCAAGCTACAGGACGGTGGAAACACCATATATTTT
TRBV11-1	-	TRBJ1-1	once	CASSLRGTEAFF	TGTGCCAGCAGCTTACGAGGCACTGAAGCTTTCTTT
TRBV7-9	-	TRBJ2-1	few	CASSRTGVGYNEQFF	TGTGCCAGCAGCAGGACGGGGGTCGGCTACAATGAGCAGTTCTTC
TRBV6-5	-	TRBJ1-2	-	CASSLRRTGNYGYTF	TGTGCCAGCAGTTTAAGGCGTACAGGGAACTATGGCTACACCTTC
TRBV30	TRBD1	TRBJ2-7	-	CAWSLNRGYEQYF	TGTGCCTGGAGCCTCAACAGGGGCTACGAGCAGTACTTC
TRBV7-9	TRBD1	TRBJ1-6	-	CASSLQGENSPLHF	TGTGCCAGCAGTCTACAGGGGGAAAATTCACCCCTCCACTTT
TRBV9	-	TRBJ2-6	-	CASSTPSGANVLTF	TGTGCCAGCAGCACCCCCTCAGGGGCCAACGTCCTGACTTTC
TRBV2	TRBD1	TRBJ2-7	-	CASSELRGLGQGRYEQYF	TGTGCCAGCAGTGAGTTAAGAGGGTTGGGACAGGGTCGCTACGAGCAGTACTTC
TRBV5-4	TRBD2	TRBJ2-5	-	CAGRGEERETQYF	TGTGCCGGGCGGGGGGAAGAGAGAGAGACCCAGTACTTC
TRBV15	TRBD2	TRBJ2-3	-	CATSTKTSGTDTQYF	TGTGCCACCAGCACAAAGACTAGCGGCACAGATACGCAGTATTTT
TRBV7-2	TRBD1	TRBJ1-2	-	CASSYQGGVGYTF	TGTGCCAGCAGCTACCAGGGGGGGGTAGGCTACACCTTC
TRBV5-8	TRBD1	TRBJ2-7	-	CASSFGQGVNEQYF	TGTGCCAGCAGCTTCGGACAGGGGGTAAACGAGCAGTACTTC
TRBV27	-	TRBJ2-1	-	CASSLPGGPDNEQFF	TGTGCCAGCAGTTTACCCGGGGGGCCGGACAATGAGCAGTTCTTC
TRBV4-3	-	TRBJ2-1	-	CASSQGALGYNEQFF	TGCGCCAGCAGCCAAGGAGCCTTGGGCTACAATGAGCAGTTCTTC
TRBV6-6	-	TRBJ1-5	-	CASREQGSNQPQHF	TGTGCCAGCAGAGAACAGGGAAGCAATCAGCCCCAGCATTTT
TRBV11-2	TRBD2	TRBJ2-5	-	CASSRSGGQETQYF	TGTGCCAGCAGCCGTAGCGGGGGGCAAGAGACCCAGTACTTC
TRBV19	-	TRBJ2-7	-	CASSRDSYEQYF	TGTGCCAGTAGTCGGGACTCCTACGAGCAGTACTTC
TRBV19	-	TRBJ1-1	-	CASSSVGGTEAFF	TGTGCCAGTAGTTCCGTCGGTGGAACTGAAGCTTTCTTT
TRBV5-4	TRBD2	TRBJ2-3	-	CASSLSLAGARFDTQYF	TGTGCCAGCAGCTTGTCCCTAGCGGGGGCGCGTTTCGATACGCAGTATTTT
TRBV11-2	-	TRBJ1-5	-	CASSGGGNQPQHF	TGTGCCAGCAGCGGCGGCGGTAATCAGCCCCAGCATTTT
TRBV27	TRBD1	TRBJ2-1	-	CASSLIGTGFNEQFF	TGTGCCAGCAGTTTAATCGGGACAGGGTTCAATGAGCAGTTCTTC
TRBV5-1	-	TRBJ2-2	once	CASSLVDPGNGELFF	TGCGCCAGCAGCTTGGTGGACCCAGGGAACGGGGAGCTGTTTTTT
TRBV18	-	TRBJ1-6	-	CASSPIGDSPLHF	TGTGCCAGCTCACCAATTGGAGATTCACCCCTCCACTTT
TRBV19	-	TRBJ2-2	-	CASMSTGGAGELFF	TGTGCCAGTATGTCGACGGGTGGCGCCGGGGAGCTGTTTTTT
TRBV9	-	TRBJ2-2	-	CASSIRPPAELFF	TGTGCCAGCAGCATTCGACCGCCCGCGGAGCTGTTTTTT
TRBV12-3/TRBV12-4	-	TRBJ1-4	-	CASSLTSEKLFF	TGTGCCAGCAGTTTGACGAGCGAAAAACTGTTTTTT
TRBV5-6	-	TRBJ1-5	-	CASSLGRGQPQHF	TGTGCCAGCAGCTTGGGCAGGGGTCAGCCCCAGCATTTT
TRBV2	-	TRBJ1-2	-	CASSVKGNGYTF	TGTGCCAGCAGTGTGAAGGGGAATGGCTACACCTTC
TRBV6-6	TRBD1	TRBJ1-2	-	CASSRGTGGNYGYTF	TGTGCCAGCAGTAGGGGGACAGGGGGCAACTATGGCTACACCTTC
TRBV6-2/TRBV6-3	-	TRBJ2-4	-	CASSPDSKNIQYF	TGTGCCAGCAGTCCCGACAGTAAAAACATTCAGTACTTC
TRBV7-8	TRBD1	TRBJ1-1	-	CASSSGTGSTTEAFF	TGTGCCAGCAGCTCGGGGACAGGGTCGACCACTGAAGCTTTCTTT
TRBV5-1	-	TRBJ2-5	-	CASREGGETQYF	TGCGCCAGCAGGGAGGGGGGAGAGACCCAGTACTTC
TRBV7-9	TRBD1	TRBJ2-7	-	CASSPRDRAYEQYF	TGTGCCAGCAGCCCCCGGGACAGAGCCTACGAGCAGTACTTC
TRBV5-4	-	TRBJ1-2	-	CASSLAPETYGYTF	TGTGCCAGCAGCTTGGCCCCCGAGACCTATGGCTACACCTTC
TRBV5-6	-	TRBJ2-3	-	CASSPHPQATQYF	TGTGCCAGCAGCCCACATCCGCAGGCTACGCAGTATTTT
TRBV7-6	TRBD1	TRBJ1-5	-	CASSKTGENQPQHF	TGTGCCAGCAGCAAGACAGGGGAGAATCAGCCCCAGCATTTT
TRBV5-6	-	TRBJ2-2	-	CASSRTETAATGELFF	TGTGCCAGCAGCCGGACGGAAACCGCGGCCACCGGGGAGCTGTTTTTT